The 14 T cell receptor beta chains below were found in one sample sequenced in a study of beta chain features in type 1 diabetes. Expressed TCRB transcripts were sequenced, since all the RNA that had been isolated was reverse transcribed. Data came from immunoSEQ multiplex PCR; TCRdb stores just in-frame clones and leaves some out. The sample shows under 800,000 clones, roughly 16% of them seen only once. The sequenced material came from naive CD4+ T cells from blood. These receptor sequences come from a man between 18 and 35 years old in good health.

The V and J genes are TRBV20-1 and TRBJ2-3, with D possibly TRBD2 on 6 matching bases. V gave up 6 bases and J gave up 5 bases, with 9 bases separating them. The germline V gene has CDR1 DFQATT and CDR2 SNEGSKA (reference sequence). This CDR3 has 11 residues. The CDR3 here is CSAEGVDTQYF. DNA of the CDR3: TGCAGTGCGGAGGGTGTAGATACGCAGTATTTT.

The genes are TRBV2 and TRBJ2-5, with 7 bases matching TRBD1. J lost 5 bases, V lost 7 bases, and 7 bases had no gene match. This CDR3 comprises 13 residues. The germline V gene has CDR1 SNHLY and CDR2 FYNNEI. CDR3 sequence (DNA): TGTGCCAGCAACAGGGGCGAGCCCGAGACCCAGTACTTC. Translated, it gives CASNRGEPETQYF.

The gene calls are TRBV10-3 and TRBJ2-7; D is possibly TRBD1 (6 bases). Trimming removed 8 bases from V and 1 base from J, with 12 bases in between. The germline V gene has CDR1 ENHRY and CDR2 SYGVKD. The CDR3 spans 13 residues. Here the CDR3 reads CAIGDTSSYEQYF. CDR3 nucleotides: TGTGCCATCGGGGACACCAGTTCCTACGAGCAGTACTTC.

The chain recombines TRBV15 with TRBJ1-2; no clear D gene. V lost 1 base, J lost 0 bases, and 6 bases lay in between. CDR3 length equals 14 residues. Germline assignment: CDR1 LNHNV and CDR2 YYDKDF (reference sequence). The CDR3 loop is CATSRGPANYGYTF. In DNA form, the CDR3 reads TGTGCCACCAGCAGAGGACCAGCTAACTATGGCTACACCTTC.

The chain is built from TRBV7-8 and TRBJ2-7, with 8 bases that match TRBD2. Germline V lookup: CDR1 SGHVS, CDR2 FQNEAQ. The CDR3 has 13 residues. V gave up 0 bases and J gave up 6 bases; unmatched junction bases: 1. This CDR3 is CASSLAGTSEQYF. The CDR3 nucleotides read TGTGCCAGCAGCTTAGCGGGGACTAGCGAGCAGTACTTC. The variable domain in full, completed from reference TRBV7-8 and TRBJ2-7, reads GAGVSQSPRYKVAKRGQDVALRCDPISGHVSLFWYQQALGQGPEFLTYFQNEAQLDKSGLPSDRFFAERPEGSVSTLKIQRTQQEDSAVYLCASSLAGTSEQYFGPGTRLTVT.

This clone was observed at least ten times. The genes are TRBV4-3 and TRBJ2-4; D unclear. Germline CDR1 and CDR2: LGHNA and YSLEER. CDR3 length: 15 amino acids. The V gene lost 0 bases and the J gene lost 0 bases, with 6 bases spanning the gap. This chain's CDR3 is CASSQDRLAKNIQYF. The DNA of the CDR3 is TGCGCCAGCAGCCAAGATCGGTTAGCCAAAAACATTCAGTACTTC.

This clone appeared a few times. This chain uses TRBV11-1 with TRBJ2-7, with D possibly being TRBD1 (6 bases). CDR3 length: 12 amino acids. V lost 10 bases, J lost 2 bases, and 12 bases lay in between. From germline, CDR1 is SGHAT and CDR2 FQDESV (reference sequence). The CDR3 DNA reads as TGTGCCACCGGTGCAGGGGCCTACGAGCAGTACTTC. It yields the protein CATGAGAYEQYF.

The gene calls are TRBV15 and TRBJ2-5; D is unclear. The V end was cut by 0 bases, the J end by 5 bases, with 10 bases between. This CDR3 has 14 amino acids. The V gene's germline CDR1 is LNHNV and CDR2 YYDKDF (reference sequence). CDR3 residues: CATSRDGRKETQYF. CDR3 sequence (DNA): TGTGCCACCAGCAGAGATGGGCGAAAGGAGACCCAGTACTTC.

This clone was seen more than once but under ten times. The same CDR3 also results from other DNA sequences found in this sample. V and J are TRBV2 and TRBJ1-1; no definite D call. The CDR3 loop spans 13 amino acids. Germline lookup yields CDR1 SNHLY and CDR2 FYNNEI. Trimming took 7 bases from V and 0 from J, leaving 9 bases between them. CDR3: CASTGRMNTEAFF. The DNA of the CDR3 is TGTGCCAGCACTGGTAGGATGAACACTGAAGCTTTCTTT.

The DNA of the CDR3 is TGTGCCAGCAGCGTAGGGGGACAGATCAACACCGGGGAGCTGTTTTTT. Translation gives CASSVGGQINTGELFF. This chain connects TRBV9 to TRBJ2-2; 7 bases match TRBD1. Germline assignment: CDR1 SGDLS and CDR2 YYNGEE. V lost 0 bases, J lost 2 bases, and 4 bases stayed unmatched. This CDR3 region has 16 residues.

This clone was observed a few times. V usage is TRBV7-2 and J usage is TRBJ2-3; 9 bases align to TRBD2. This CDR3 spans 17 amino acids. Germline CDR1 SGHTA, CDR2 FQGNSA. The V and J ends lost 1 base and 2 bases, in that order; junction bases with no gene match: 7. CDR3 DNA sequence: TGTGCCAGCAGCTTAGTTGCCCAGCGGGAGGCCACAGATACGCAGTATTTT. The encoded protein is CASSLVAQREATDTQYF.

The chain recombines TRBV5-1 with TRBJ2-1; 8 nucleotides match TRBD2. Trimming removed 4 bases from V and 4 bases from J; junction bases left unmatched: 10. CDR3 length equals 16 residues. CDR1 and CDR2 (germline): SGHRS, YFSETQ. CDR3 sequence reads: CASSTPTSGPYNEQFF. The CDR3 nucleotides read TGCGCCAGCAGCACTCCCACTAGCGGACCTTACAATGAGCAGTTCTTC. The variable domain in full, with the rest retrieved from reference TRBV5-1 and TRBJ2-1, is KAGVTQTPRYLIKTRGQQVTLSCSPISGHRSVSWYQQTPGQGLQFLFEYFSETQRNKGNFPGRFSGRQFSNSRSEMNVSTLELGDSALYLCASSTPTSGPYNEQFFGPGTRLTVL.

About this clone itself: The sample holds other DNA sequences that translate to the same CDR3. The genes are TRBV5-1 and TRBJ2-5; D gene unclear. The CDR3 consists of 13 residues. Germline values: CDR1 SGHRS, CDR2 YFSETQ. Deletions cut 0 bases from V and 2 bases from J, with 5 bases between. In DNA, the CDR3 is TGCGCCAGCAGCTTGGGTCCACAAGAGACCCAGTACTTC. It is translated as CASSLGPQETQYF.

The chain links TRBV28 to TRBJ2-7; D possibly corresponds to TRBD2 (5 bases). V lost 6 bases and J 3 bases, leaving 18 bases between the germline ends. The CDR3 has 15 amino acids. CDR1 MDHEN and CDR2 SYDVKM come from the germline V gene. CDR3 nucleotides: TGTGCCAGCAGGGCGGACTCCAGAGGAGACTACGAGCAGTACTTC. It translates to CASRADSRGDYEQYF.